This is a list of T cell receptor beta chains from one sample in a study of blood T cell repertoires in COVID-19. Sequencing used immunoSEQ multiplex PCR; TCRdb keeps in-frame clones, though not all of them. The data contain 55,000 to 80,000 clones, more than 75% of them singletons. The specimen sequenced was peripheral blood. These receptors came from a human donor in a cohort sampled during active COVID-19. Both conserved end residues are part of each CDR3.

TRBJ1-6,TRBV5-1,CASARGGNSPLHF
TRBJ2-4,TRBV2,CASRTSENIQYF
TRBJ2-2,TRBV6-6,CASSWGETNTGELFF
TRBJ2-1,TRBV11-2,CASSPARTSGGEQFF
TRBJ2-5,TRBV12-3/TRBV12-4,CASSLQGETQYF
TRBJ1-6,TRBV27,CASSRGVRGDSPLHF
TRBJ1-6,TRBV11-2,CASSGRQGGNSPLHF
TRBJ2-1,TRBV5-1,CASSSRSRGALPSSYNEQFF
TRBJ1-4,TRBV19,CASSIPGFGEKLFF
TRBJ2-7,TRBV5-5,CASSLGTGRNEQYF
TRBJ2-3,TRBV2,CASSVADTQYF
TRBJ1-2,TRBV28,CASSLGGAYGYTF
TRBJ2-1,TRBV5-1,CASSLVEGTYNEQFF
TRBJ2-5,TRBV5-4,CASSLPLATQETQYF
TRBJ2-7,TRBV9,CASSPGTGGEQYF
TRBJ2-3,TRBV7-2,CASSSGHYTDTQYF
TRBJ2-7,TRBV5-6,CASSLAPAGPRNEQYF
TRBJ2-1,TRBV2,CASRGGEAGSYNEQFF
TRBJ1-5,TRBV10-3,CAISESRGHGNQPQHF
TRBJ2-6,TRBV28,CASSPPGLAGVAGANVLTF
TRBJ1-2,TRBV19,CASVRTGAIANYGYTF
TRBJ2-2,TRBV6-5,CASSNIGELFF
TRBJ2-3,TRBV2,CASRMASGDMGDTQYF
TRBJ1-2,TRBV7-2,CASSVIPGQGIHGYTF